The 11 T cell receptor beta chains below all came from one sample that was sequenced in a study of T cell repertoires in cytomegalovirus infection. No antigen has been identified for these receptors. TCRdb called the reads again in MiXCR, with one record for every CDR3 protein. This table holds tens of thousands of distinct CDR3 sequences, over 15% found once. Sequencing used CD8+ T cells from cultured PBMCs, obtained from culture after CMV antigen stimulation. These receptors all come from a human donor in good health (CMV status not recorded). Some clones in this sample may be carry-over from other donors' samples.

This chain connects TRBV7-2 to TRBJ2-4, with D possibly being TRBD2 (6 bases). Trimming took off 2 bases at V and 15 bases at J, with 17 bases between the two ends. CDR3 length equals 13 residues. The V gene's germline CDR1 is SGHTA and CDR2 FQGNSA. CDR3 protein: CASSLNREMNLYF. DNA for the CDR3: TGTGCCAGCAGCTTAAACCGGGAGATGAATTTGTACTTC.

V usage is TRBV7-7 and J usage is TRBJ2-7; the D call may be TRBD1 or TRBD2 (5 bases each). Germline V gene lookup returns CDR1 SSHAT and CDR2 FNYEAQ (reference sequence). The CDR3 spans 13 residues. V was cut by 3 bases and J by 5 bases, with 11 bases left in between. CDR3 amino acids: CASSFGALDEQYF. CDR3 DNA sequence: TGTGCCAGCAGCTTCGGGGCTCTCGACGAGCAGTACTTC.

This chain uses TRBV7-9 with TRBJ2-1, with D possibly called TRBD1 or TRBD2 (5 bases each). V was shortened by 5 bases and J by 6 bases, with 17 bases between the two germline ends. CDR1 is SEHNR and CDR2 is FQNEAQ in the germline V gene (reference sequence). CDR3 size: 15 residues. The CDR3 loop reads CASSPAGTRTNEQFF. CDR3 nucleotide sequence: TGTGCCAGCAGCCCCGCCGGGACGAGGACCAATGAGCAGTTCTTC.

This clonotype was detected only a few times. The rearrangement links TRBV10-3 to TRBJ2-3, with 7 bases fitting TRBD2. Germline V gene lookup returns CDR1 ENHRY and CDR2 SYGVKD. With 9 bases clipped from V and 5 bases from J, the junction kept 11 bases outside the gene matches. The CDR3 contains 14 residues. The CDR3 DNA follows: TGTGCCATGAAAGCGGGGACTGGAGAAGATACGCAGTATTTT. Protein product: CAMKAGTGEDTQYF.

CDR3: CASSLEAGHGYEQYF. CDR3 sequence (DNA): TGTGCCAGCAGCTTAGAGGCAGGGCACGGGTACGAGCAGTACTTC. The J gene is TRBJ2-7, the V gene TRBV7-2, with D tentatively TRBD1 (5 bases). There are 15 residues in the CDR3. Germline CDR1 reads SGHTA; CDR2 reads FQGNSA. Trimming shortened V by 1 base and J by 4 bases, and 14 bases separated the two germline ends.

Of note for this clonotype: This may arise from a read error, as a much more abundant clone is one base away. The CDR3, as DNA: TGTGCCAGCAGCTGGAACTATGGCTACACCTTC. This codes for CASSWNYGYTF. The chain has TRBV7-9 and TRBJ1-2; D ambiguous. CDR3 size: 11 residues. Germline loops: CDR1 SEHNR, CDR2 FQNEAQ (reference sequence). V was shortened by 4 bases and J by 2 bases, with 2 bases between the two germline ends.

The CDR3 reads CASSLGLPGLNEQFF. CDR3 in DNA: TGTGCCAGCAGCCTCGGACTACCCGGCCTGAATGAGCAGTTCTTC. The chain combines TRBV11-1 with TRBJ2-1; D perhaps matches TRBD2 (6 bases). Germline CDR1 and CDR2: SGHAT and FQDESV (reference sequence). This CDR3 spans 15 amino acids. Trimming removed 5 bases at V and 7 bases at J, with 18 bases between.

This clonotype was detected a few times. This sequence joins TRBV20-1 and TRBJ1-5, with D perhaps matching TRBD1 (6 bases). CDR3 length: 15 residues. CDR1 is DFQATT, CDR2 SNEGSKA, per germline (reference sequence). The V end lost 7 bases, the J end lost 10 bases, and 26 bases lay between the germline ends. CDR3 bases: TGCAGTGACGAGGGGGGTGGGCAGGGTACAAAACCCCAGCATTTT. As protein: CSDEGGGQGTKPQHF.

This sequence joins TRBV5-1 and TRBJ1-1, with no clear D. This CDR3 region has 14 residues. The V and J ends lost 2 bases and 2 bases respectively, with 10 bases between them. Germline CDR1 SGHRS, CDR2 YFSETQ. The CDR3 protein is CASSFQATNTEAFF. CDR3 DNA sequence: TGCGCCAGCAGCTTCCAGGCCACAAACACTGAAGCTTTCTTT.

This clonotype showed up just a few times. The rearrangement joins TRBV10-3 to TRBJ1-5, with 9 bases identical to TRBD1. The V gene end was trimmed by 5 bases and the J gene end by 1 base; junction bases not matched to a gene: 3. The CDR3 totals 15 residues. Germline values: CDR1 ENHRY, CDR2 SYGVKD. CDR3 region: CAISRTGDSNQPQHF. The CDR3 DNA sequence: TGTGCCATCAGTAGGACAGGGGACAGCAATCAGCCCCAGCATTTT.

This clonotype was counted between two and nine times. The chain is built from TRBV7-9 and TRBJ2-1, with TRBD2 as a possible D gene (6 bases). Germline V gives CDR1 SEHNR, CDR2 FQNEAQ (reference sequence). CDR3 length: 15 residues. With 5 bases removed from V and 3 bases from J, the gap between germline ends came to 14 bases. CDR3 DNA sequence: TGTGCCAGCAGCGCGAGATGGGGGGACTACAATGAGCAGTTCTTC. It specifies CASSARWGDYNEQFF.